These T cell receptor beta chains were read from a single sample in a study of early stage breast cancer tumors. Produced via immunoSEQ multiplex PCR; TCRdb's table is partial and in-frame only. Here the sample spans 9,000 to 10,000 clones, approximately 70% being singletons. The sequenced sample was breast tumor tissue. The source of these receptors is a person in their fifties or sixties with breast cancer. The CDR3 runs from the conserved cysteine through the conserved F or W. A D gene is named only where the DNA matches it firmly. Clone size is stated in some rows and not others, as once, few, many or a class when expanded.

D gene,J gene,clone size,V gene,CDR3 protein,CDR3 DNA
-,TRBJ1-4,-,TRBV19,CASSIRVPTNEKLFF,TGTGCCAGTAGTATAAGGGTGCCAACTAATGAAAAACTGTTTTTT
TRBD1,TRBJ2-7,-,TRBV5-1,CASSATGDTYEQYF,TGCGCCAGCAGCGCGACAGGGGACACCTACGAGCAGTACTTC
TRBD1,TRBJ2-3,-,TRBV28,CASSLIGTGRLVTDTQYF,TGTGCCAGCAGTTTGATCGGGACAGGGAGGTTAGTGACAGATACGCAGTATTTT
-,TRBJ2-1,-,TRBV29-1,CSARRGSYNEQFF,TGCAGCGCCCGGAGAGGGTCCTACAATGAGCAGTTCTTC
TRBD1,TRBJ1-1,-,TRBV28,CASSLTPHLGTGGTEAFF,TGTGCCAGCAGCTTAACCCCTCATCTTGGGACAGGGGGCACTGAAGCTTTCTTT
TRBD2,TRBJ2-1,large,TRBV5-1,CASSIGLGNNEQFF,TGCGCCAGCAGCATCGGACTAGGTAACAATGAGCAGTTCTTC
-,TRBJ1-2,few,TRBV6-6,CASSYGRDYGYTF,TGTGCCAGCAGTTACGGCCGAGACTATGGCTACACCTTC
-,TRBJ2-7,-,TRBV18,CASSPQGSYEQYF,TGTGCCAGCTCACCGCAGGGTTCCTACGAGCAGTACTTC
TRBD2,TRBJ2-3,-,TRBV29-1,CSVGSAGASTDTQYF,TGCAGCGTTGGGTCGGCGGGAGCCAGCACAGATACGCAGTATTTT
-,TRBJ1-3,once,TRBV4-1,CASSQVGSSGNTIYF,TGCGCCAGCAGCCAAGTCGGGAGCTCTGGAAACACCATATATTTT
-,TRBJ1-2,-,TRBV10-3,CAISESDYGYTF,TGTGCCATCAGTGAGTCTGACTATGGCTACACCTTC
TRBD2,TRBJ2-3,-,TRBV10-2,CASSTSGGMNTQYF,TGCGCCAGCAGTACTAGCGGGGGTATGAATACGCAGTATTTT
TRBD1,TRBJ1-2,-,TRBV19,CASSMAGGNYGYTF,TGTGCCAGTAGTATGGCAGGGGGAAACTATGGCTACACCTTC
-,TRBJ1-4,-,TRBV5-5,CASSWDGTNEKLFF,TGTGCCAGCAGCTGGGATGGAACTAATGAAAAACTGTTTTTT
TRBD1,TRBJ2-2,-,TRBV5-4,CASSTPGQGPGELFF,TGTGCCAGCAGTACCCCGGGACAGGGACCCGGGGAGCTGTTTTTT
TRBD1,TRBJ2-2,-,TRBV5-1,CASSASRDSYYTGELFF,TGCGCCAGCAGCGCGTCCCGGGACAGCTACTACACCGGGGAGCTGTTTTTT
TRBD2,TRBJ2-3,-,TRBV30,CAWSSGTSVFTDTQYF,TGTGCCTGGAGCTCCGGGACTAGCGTCTTCACAGATACGCAGTATTTT
TRBD2,TRBJ2-3,-,TRBV11-2,CASSLGHSGVGDTQYF,TGTGCCAGCAGCTTAGGTCATAGCGGGGTTGGGGATACGCAGTATTTT
TRBD1,TRBJ2-7,-,TRBV7-7,CASSLVAGGEQYF,TGTGCCAGCAGCTTAGTTGCAGGGGGCGAGCAGTACTTC
TRBD1,TRBJ1-1,-,TRBV5-1,CASSEDRAIMNTEAFF,TGCGCCAGCAGCGAAGACAGGGCTATTATGAACACTGAAGCTTTCTTT
-,TRBJ2-7,-,TRBV19,CASRPRGSHEQYF,TGTGCCAGTAGACCGCGGGGTTCCCACGAGCAGTACTTC
TRBD1,TRBJ2-7,-,TRBV5-6,CASSRDRDGEQYF,TGTGCCAGCAGCAGGGACAGGGATGGCGAGCAGTACTTC
TRBD1,TRBJ2-1,few,TRBV4-1,CASSQASPGQGSYEQFF,TGCGCCAGCAGCCAAGCTTCGCCGGGACAGGGATCTTATGAGCAGTTCTTC
TRBD1,TRBJ1-5,few,TRBV7-9,CASSSPGGREDQPQHF,TGTGCCAGCAGCTCTCCAGGGGGCAGGGAGGATCAGCCCCAGCATTTT
-,TRBJ2-3,-,TRBV7-2,CASSSLRTDTQYF,TGTGCCAGCAGCTCCTTACGGACAGATACGCAGTATTTT
-,TRBJ1-4,-,TRBV7-9,CASSLGQGLNEKLFF,TGTGCCAGCAGCTTAGGGCAGGGCCTTAATGAAAAACTGTTTTTT
-,TRBJ2-6,once,TRBV5-6,CASSLIGISGANVLTF,TGTGCCAGCAGCTTGATCGGTATCTCTGGGGCCAACGTCCTGACTTTC
-,TRBJ2-3,-,TRBV5-1,CASSLQGQDTQYF,TGCGCCAGCAGCTTACAGGGTCAAGATACGCAGTATTTT
-,TRBJ1-1,medium-sized,TRBV5-4,CASSFTATTEAFF,TGTGCCAGCAGCTTCACAGCGACCACTGAAGCTTTCTTT
-,TRBJ2-5,few,TRBV5-4,CASSPETVEETQYF,TGTGCCAGCAGCCCGGAGACTGTAGAAGAGACCCAGTACTTC
-,TRBJ2-3,-,TRBV2,CASSEAGQDTQYF,TGTGCCAGCAGTGAAGCGGGGCAAGATACGCAGTATTTT
-,TRBJ1-2,-,TRBV30,CAWKGQVNYGYTF,TGTGCCTGGAAAGGCCAGGTAAACTATGGCTACACCTTC
-,TRBJ2-4,-,TRBV9,CASSPPSSSDAKNIQYF,TGTGCCAGCAGCCCACCGTCTTCCTCGGACGCCAAAAACATTCAGTACTTC
-,TRBJ1-1,-,TRBV7-9,CASSLLLGLNTEAFF,TGTGCCAGCAGCTTACTTCTCGGGCTGAACACTGAAGCTTTCTTT
TRBD1,TRBJ2-3,-,TRBV10-3,CAINGQGRSADTQYF,TGTGCCATCAACGGACAGGGTCGGTCGGCAGATACGCAGTATTTT
-,TRBJ1-2,-,TRBV28,CASSPDSFSGYTF,TGTGCCAGCAGCCCGGACAGCTTTTCGGGCTACACCTTC
-,TRBJ2-3,-,TRBV19,CASSSGVSDTQYF,TGTGCCAGTAGTTCAGGCGTCTCCGATACGCAGTATTTT
-,TRBJ1-5,-,TRBV19,CASRGVGNQPQHF,TGTGCCAGTAGAGGGGTTGGCAATCAGCCCCAGCATTTT
TRBD1,TRBJ1-2,-,TRBV10-3,CAITTDREGYGYTF,TGTGCCATCACGACTGACAGGGAGGGCTATGGCTACACCTTC
-,TRBJ1-2,-,TRBV30,CAWMGSQLSGYTF,TGTGCCTGGATGGGCAGCCAATTGTCTGGCTACACCTTC
TRBD1,TRBJ1-3,-,TRBV9,CASSPQTPGGYGNTIYF,TGTGCCAGCAGCCCGCAAACTCCAGGGGGGTATGGAAACACCATATATTTT
-,TRBJ1-4,-,TRBV6-4,CASSEEGSGEKLFF,TGTGCCAGCAGTGAGGAAGGGAGTGGCGAAAAACTGTTTTTT
TRBD2,TRBJ2-1,-,TRBV9,CASSISGRVENEQFF,TGTGCCAGCAGCATCAGCGGGAGGGTCGAAAATGAGCAGTTCTTC
TRBD1,TRBJ1-1,-,TRBV6-5,CASSGGTGGTTEAFF,TGTGCCAGCAGTGGGGGGACAGGGGGGACCACTGAAGCTTTCTTT
-,TRBJ1-2,-,TRBV6-5,CASRGSLKTFYGYTF,TGTGCCAGCAGAGGGTCGCTAAAAACCTTCTATGGCTACACCTTC